The sequence of this T cell receptor (beta chain) was determined in a study of blood T cells in healthy people across ages (dated by TCRdb to between 2014 and 2017). Regarding the complete study: Template switching captured roughly one uniquely barcoded TCR beta cDNA molecule per two T cells in model experiments. Using deep sequencing normalized with unique cDNA molecular identifiers, the study measured how TCR beta repertoire diversity changes with age. The donors were divided into four age groups: young (average roughly 17 years), middle-aged (approximately 42), aged (roughly 66) and long-lived (about 84). To avoid experimental bias, donors of different ages were distributed randomly across sequencing lanes. For two donors (one aged 18 to 30 and one aged 80 or older), the study analyzed two additional independent replicas of 1 million unique cDNA reads from the same blood draw. On the study overall, not on this receptor specifically: Total diversity estimates from one million sequenced T cells were considered lower bounds and underestimates. Because the CMV infection status of the donors was unknown, age-related changes in expanded clonotypes may potentially have been confounded. The long-lived group showed more naive CD4+ T cells, fewer expanded clones and increased TCR diversity than the aged group, suggesting age selection. Because profiling used bulk unsorted PBMCs, naive and antigen-experienced compartments could not be compared conclusively. A strong correlation was found between observed TCR beta diversity and the percentage of naive T cells measured by flow cytometry. As age increased, observed TCR beta diversity per million T cells dropped in a roughly linear way, and a significant reduction was already evident by age around 41.

The method behind the library was 5' RACE. The listed sequencing device is Illumina HiSeq 2500. A second PCR of roughly 7 to 11 cycles was performed with a sample-barcoded 5' primer and a J-beta primer mix. Each TCR beta cDNA molecule received a unique molecular identifier from a template-switch 5' adaptor carrying 12 random nucleotides. Each sample yielded at least 3 million CDR3-containing paired-end reads. First-strand cDNA was synthesized from all RNA with the Mint cDNA synthesis kit, primed by a TRBC-specific oligonucleotide. All cDNA was treated with uracil-DNA glycosylase and then went through a first 18-cycle PCR with the universal primers M1SS and BC2_uni_R. In the source study's methods: Normalization of each sample was performed by random selection of 1 million high-quality reads, each carrying a distinct molecular identifier. Reads sharing molecular identifiers were discarded rather than binned into consensus sequences. MiTCR, set to a Q25 quality threshold and the strictest error-elimination algorithm, was used for CDR3 identification, clonotype clustering and error correction. A nonparametric unseen species model with Euler transformation was used to estimate a lower bound on total TCR beta diversity. The public reads were reanalyzed by TCRdb: fastp trimming at Q25, MiXCR alignment, in-frame beta chains only. Identical CDR3 protein sequences are pooled into one entry, listed with their most common genes and DNA. V and J calls and clone size were set by TCRdb, not the authors. Counted in this sample were about 970,000 distinct CDR3 sequences; roughly 47% of them appeared once. About a fifth of the sample is in the top ten clones.

Donors were approximately 42 systemically healthy Caucasian individuals from Russia aged roughly 6 to 100 years. Roughly 9 milliliters of peripheral blood were drawn from each donor into EDTA-treated Vacutainer tubes. Ficoll-Paque density-gradient centrifugation was used to isolate PBMCs, with at least 6.5 million obtained per sample. Trizol reagent was used to extract total RNA from PBMCs, with at least 5 micrograms per sample. Naive CD45RAhigh/CD27high T cell percentages were measured by flow cytometry on a PBMC aliquot from every donor. Spanning cysteine to phenylalanine, the CDR3 consists of 15 amino acids. The retained sequence is limited to the CDR3, 45 bases, with the frame set at the first base. After removal of 4 bases from V and 11 bases from J, the junction retains 15 bases not matched to a gene. For CDR1 and CDR2, the germline V gene lists SGDLS and YYNGEE. This clonotype was observed a few times. Its specific antigen is unknown. Base qualities were left out, and no much larger clone turns up one base away.

The rearranged segments are TRBV9 and TRBJ2-5, and 9 bases in between align with TRBD2. The source material was blood. The receptor was derived from a woman aged 55 to 70 in good health. The CDR3 region has the sequence CASSLAVAGEGEQYF. The nucleotides read TGTGCCAGCAGCCTCGCCGTAGCGGGAGAGGGGGAGCAGTACTTC.